The 18 T cell receptor beta chains below come from one sample, sequenced in a study of radiotherapy plus CTLA-4 blockade in lung cancer. Sequenced by immunoSEQ multiplex PCR; TCRdb stores in-frame clones only, minus some. The table has tens of thousands of clones, 70% to 85% seen once. The sample here was peripheral blood, taken from a patient treated with radiotherapy plus ipilimumab. These receptor sequences come from a human donor with non-small cell lung cancer who had stable disease on radiotherapy plus ipilimumab.

The V gene is TRBV7-9, the J gene TRBJ2-3, with a possible D match to TRBD1 (6 bases). The CDR3 is made up of 17 amino acids. CDR1 is SEHNR and CDR2 is FQNEAQ in the germline V gene (reference sequence). V lost 5 bases and J 0 bases, leaving 18 bases between the germline ends. CDR3 loop: CASSIIPGQQSTDTQYF. In DNA form, the CDR3 reads TGTGCCAGCAGCATAATACCGGGACAACAGAGCACAGATACGCAGTATTTT.

This clone appeared a few times. The gene calls are TRBV4-3 and TRBJ1-4; D not certain. V was cut by 0 bases and J by 0 bases, with 8 bases left in between. The CDR3 is made up of 16 amino acids. Per the germline V gene, CDR1 is LGHNA and CDR2 is YSLEER. The CDR3 is CASSQDTRATNEKLFF. In DNA, the CDR3 is TGCGCCAGCAGCCAAGATACGAGGGCAACTAATGAAAAACTGTTTTTT.

The V and J genes are TRBV27 and TRBJ2-1; a weak D match, TRBD1 (6 bases). Trimming took 3 bases from V and 7 from J, leaving 10 bases between them. The CDR3 totals 13 residues. Germline lookup yields CDR1 MNHEY and CDR2 SMNVEV (reference sequence). CDR3 loop: CASSFGGRNEQFF. CDR3 sequence (DNA): TGTGCCAGCAGTTTTGGGGGCCGGAATGAGCAGTTCTTC.

This clone was observed a handful of times. Other DNA sequences within the sample encode an identical CDR3. V and J are TRBV27 and TRBJ2-7, with unresolved D. The CDR3 runs 13 residues. Trimming removed 0 bases from V and 2 bases from J, with 5 bases in between. CDR1 and CDR2 (germline): MNHEY, SMNVEV (reference sequence). The CDR3 reads CASSLSAPYEQYF. The CDR3 region has the DNA TGTGCCAGCAGTTTATCCGCCCCCTACGAGCAGTACTTC.

This clone was counted a few times. This chain links TRBV18 with TRBJ1-6; TRBD1 is a possible D gene (5 bases). The germline V gene has CDR1 KGHSH and CDR2 LQKENI. Trimming took 6 bases from V and 5 from J, leaving 14 bases between them. This CDR3 is built from 15 residues. The CDR3 DNA reads TGTGCCAGCTCCCTTGAGGGACTGAATAATTCACCCCTCCACTTT. It encodes CASSLEGLNNSPLHF. Complete variable domain (other parts from reference TRBV18 and TRBJ1-6): NAGVMQNPRHLVRRRGQEARLRCSPMKGHSHVYWYRQLPEEGLKFMVYLQKENIIDESGMPKERFSAEFPKEGPSILRIQQVVRGDSAAYFCASSLEGLNNSPLHFGNGTRLTVT.

This chain links TRBV10-3 with TRBJ1-1; D uncertain. Trimming shortened V by 8 bases and J by 3 bases, and 10 bases separated the two germline ends. CDR1 is ENHRY, CDR2 SYGVKD, per germline. This CDR3 is built from 12 residues. This CDR3 reads CAIADEDTEAFF. In nucleotides, the CDR3 is TGTGCCATCGCGGATGAGGACACTGAAGCTTTCTTT.

The V call is TRBV7-8, the J call TRBJ2-3, with TRBD1 identical over 10 bases. There are 15 residues in the CDR3. V was pared by 4 bases and J by 4 bases, with 5 bases of the junction left unmatched. Germline CDR1 is SGHVS and CDR2 is FQNEAQ. Here the CDR3 reads CASSSSDRGADTQYF. The CDR3 region has the DNA TGTGCCAGCAGCTCGTCGGACAGGGGGGCAGATACGCAGTATTTT.

This clone was seen only a few times. V is TRBV6-5 and J is TRBJ2-7; 7 bases are shared with TRBD1. The CDR3 runs 14 residues. After removal of 6 bases from V and 7 bases from J, the junction contained 12 bases not matched to a gene. The germline V gene has CDR1 MNHEY and CDR2 SVGAGI. The CDR3 here is CASSYPGQVREQYF. The CDR3 DNA reads as TGTGCCAGCAGCTACCCCGGACAGGTGAGGGAGCAGTACTTC.

This chain joins TRBV2 and TRBJ1-4; D remains unclear. The CDR3 has 15 residues. V lost 7 bases and J 0 bases, leaving 12 bases between the germline ends. Germline CDR1 SNHLY, CDR2 FYNNEI. This chain's CDR3 is CASTIRVATNEKLFF. As DNA, the CDR3 is TGTGCCAGCACCATAAGGGTAGCAACTAATGAAAAACTGTTTTTT. The complete variable domain, with remaining parts taken from reference TRBV2 and TRBJ1-4, reads EPEVTQTPSHQVTQMGQEVILRCVPISNHLYFYWYRQILGQKVEFLVSFYNNEISEKSEIFDDQFSVERPDGSNFTLKIRSTKLEDSAMYFCASTIRVATNEKLFFGSGTQLSVL.

This chain connects TRBV7-6 to TRBJ1-6; maybe TRBD1 (5 bases). CDR3 length equals 15 residues. CDR1 and CDR2 from the germline V gene are SGHVS and FNYEAQ. The V gene lost 2 bases and the J gene lost 10 bases, with 15 bases spanning the gap. The CDR3 loop is CASSLRQGESSPLHF. CDR3 nucleotides: TGTGCCAGCAGCTTAAGGCAGGGAGAGAGCTCACCCCTCCACTTT. Drawing the rest from reference TRBV7-6 and TRBJ1-6, the complete variable domain is GAGVSQSPRYKVTKRGQDVALRCDPISGHVSLYWYRQALGQGPEFLTYFNYEAQQDKSGLPNDRFSAERPEGSISTLTIQRTEQRDSAMYRCASSLRQGESSPLHFGNGTRLTVT.

V gene TRBV28 combines with J gene TRBJ2-3; 12 bases are shared with TRBD2. The CDR3 length is 19 residues. Germline V gene sequence: CDR1 MDHEN, CDR2 SYDVKM. V shed 8 bases and J 0 bases; nucleotides not matched to a gene: 15. The CDR3 DNA is TGTGCCAGCGGCGGCCTAGCGGGGGGGCGAATTCTAAGCACAGATACGCAGTATTTT. Its translation: CASGGLAGGRILSTDTQYF.

This sequence joins TRBV11-3 and TRBJ2-2; a possible D gene is TRBD1 (6 bases). Trimming cost V 2 bases and J 5 bases, with 12 bases left between them. Germline-derived CDR1 and CDR2 are SGHNT and YENEEA. The CDR3 runs to 15 residues. CDR3 protein: CASSLNRASTGELFF. The CDR3, as DNA: TGTGCCAGCAGCTTAAACAGGGCCTCTACCGGGGAGCTGTTTTTT. Supplemented by reference TRBV11-3 and TRBJ2-2, the full variable domain reads EAGVVQSPRYKIIEKKQPVAFWCNPISGHNTLYWYLQNLGQGPELLIRYENEEAVDDSQLPKDRFSAERLKGVDSTLKIQPAELGDSAVYLCASSLNRASTGELFFGEGSRLTVL.

V and J are TRBV28 and TRBJ1-2, with a tentative D call TRBD1 (6 bases). V was shortened by 6 bases and J by 4 bases, with 12 bases between the two germline ends. CDR1 MDHEN and CDR2 SYDVKM come from the germline V gene. There are 13 residues in the CDR3. The CDR3 here is CASSRTGIYGYTF. CDR3 bases: TGTGCCAGCAGCCGTACAGGGATCTATGGCTACACCTTC.

V is TRBV28 and J is TRBJ1-2, with D possibly TRBD1 on 5 matching bases. V gave up 6 bases and J gave up 8 bases, with 19 bases separating them. This CDR3 is 14 amino acids long. Germline V gene data show CDR1 as MDHEN and CDR2 as SYDVKM. CDR3 loop: CASSPGTALGGYTF. In DNA form, the CDR3 reads TGTGCCAGCAGCCCAGGGACCGCTCTGGGCGGCTACACCTTC.

V usage is TRBV19 and J usage is TRBJ2-4, with D tentatively TRBD2 (7 bases). The CDR3 runs to 14 residues. The germline V gene encodes CDR1 LNHDA and CDR2 SQIVND (reference sequence). V lost 7 bases and J lost 0, with 10 bases in between. The CDR3 coding sequence is TGTGCCAGTAACGGGGGGCTAGCCAAAAACATTCAGTACTTC. Protein product: CASNGGLAKNIQYF.

The CDR3 DNA follows: TGTGCCAGCAGTCCCCGGGTCTTTGATGAAAAACTGTTTTTT. It is translated as CASSPRVFDEKLFF. This chain connects TRBV27 to TRBJ1-4, with unresolved D. V gave up 5 bases and J gave up 6 bases, with 13 bases separating them. CDR3 size: 14 residues. Germline-derived CDR1 and CDR2 are MNHEY and SMNVEV (reference sequence).

The chain couples TRBV28 to TRBJ2-3; TRBD2 is a possible D gene (6 bases). The germline CDR1 and CDR2 sequences are MDHEN and SYDVKM. V was trimmed by 5 bases and J by 0 bases, leaving 12 bases between them. CDR3 size: 15 residues. Here the CDR3 reads CASSLPGLSTDTQYF. The CDR3 bases are TGTGCCAGCAGTCTTCCGGGACTGAGCACAGATACGCAGTATTTT.

The CDR3 is CASSLADRGGGYTF. In DNA form, the CDR3 reads TGTGCCAGCAGTTTAGCTGACAGGGGAGGTGGCTACACCTTC. This rearrangement joins TRBV28 to TRBJ1-2; 8 bases align to TRBD1. V lost 2 bases, J lost 7 bases, and 6 bases stayed unmatched. The CDR3 is made up of 14 amino acids. Germline V CDR1 and CDR2: MDHEN, SYDVKM.